The next 28 T cell receptor beta chains were all read from a single sample in a study of monozygotic twins with inflammatory bowel disease. TCRdb reprocessed the 5' RACE reads, keeping one entry per CDR3 protein, no DNA. The listing records approximately 100,000 distinct CDR3 sequences. Source material: blood. The receptors derive from a human donor with ulcerative colitis or Crohn's disease, or a healthy co-twin of an affected twin (not recorded which).

V usage is TRBV19 and J usage is TRBJ2-2; TCRdb's D call of TRBD1 is untestable without DNA. CDR3 length: 14 amino acids. Germline V gives CDR1 LNHDA, CDR2 SQIVND (reference sequence). CDR3 sequence: CASSIGGGTGELFF.

The rearrangement links TRBV20-1 to TRBJ2-3; TCRdb designates TRBD1, a call that cannot be tested without DNA. Germline CDR1 DFQATT, CDR2 SNEGSKA (reference sequence). This CDR3 is 13 amino acids long. CDR3 amino acids: CSATRQGPDTQYF.

The chain combines TRBV7-2 with TRBJ1-5; TCRdb names TRBD1, which stays unverified in the absence of DNA. Germline V lookup: CDR1 SGHTA, CDR2 FQGNSA. CDR3 length: 15 residues. The CDR3: CASSQDRDSNQPQHF.

The CDR3 protein is CAISYRGNEQFF. V gene TRBV6-5 combines with J gene TRBJ2-1; TCRdb proposes TRBD1, but this gene call is untestable without DNA. Germline lookup yields CDR1 MNHEY and CDR2 SVGAGI. This CDR3 comprises 12 residues.

V gene TRBV7-5 combines with J gene TRBJ2-7; checking the TCRdb D call of TRBD2 is not possible without DNA. TRBV7-5 represents a pseudogene. The CDR3 length is 16 residues. The CDR3 is CISVPEAREAGEQQYF.

The chain carries TRBV20-1 and TRBJ1-5; the D gene TCRdb calls, TRBD1, cannot be checked with no DNA. Germline V gene data show CDR1 as DFQATT and CDR2 as SNEGSKA (reference sequence). The length of the CDR3 is 15 residues. This CDR3 reads CSAARQGAFNQPQHF.

The J gene is TRBJ2-1, the V gene TRBV4-3; absent DNA, TCRdb's TRBD1 call cannot be checked. Germline lookup yields CDR1 LGHNA and CDR2 YSLEER. This CDR3 comprises 16 residues. This CDR3 is CASSSSGLWGHNEQFF.

This chain connects TRBV15 to TRBJ1-5. Germline-derived CDR1 and CDR2 are LNHNV and YYDKDF (reference sequence). The CDR3 has 13 residues. CDR3 protein: CATARGENQPQHF.

The J gene is TRBJ2-1, the V gene TRBV4-3. The CDR3 loop spans 16 amino acids. Germline assignment: CDR1 LGHNA and CDR2 YSLEER. This CDR3 is CASSQDFSGTYNEQFF.

The chain joins TRBV5-1 to TRBJ1-1; the TCRdb D gene call, TRBD1, has no DNA to confirm it. Per the germline V gene, CDR1 is SGHRS and CDR2 is YFSETQ. The CDR3 extends over 13 amino acids. The CDR3 is CASASTGNTEAFF.

This chain joins TRBV10-3 and TRBJ2-7; without DNA, the TCRdb call of TRBD1 cannot be checked. The CDR3 has 13 amino acids. The germline V gene has CDR1 ENHRY and CDR2 SYGVKD. CDR3 loop: CAIRKQGSNEQYF.

The V gene is TRBV4-3, the J gene TRBJ1-1. The CDR3 contains 13 residues. Germline values: CDR1 LGHNA, CDR2 YSLEER. This CDR3 reads CASSQVGQGQAFF.

The chain is built from TRBV4-1 and TRBJ2-7; the TRBD1 assignment by TCRdb is unverifiable without DNA. The length of the CDR3 is 17 residues. Germline-derived CDR1 and CDR2 are MGHRA and YSYEKL. The CDR3 sequence is CASSLRKSGDQTYEQYF.

V usage is TRBV6-5 and J usage is TRBJ2-3; the D gene TCRdb calls, TRBD1, cannot be checked with no DNA. This CDR3 has 15 amino acids. CDR1 MNHEY and CDR2 SVGAGI come from the germline V gene. This CDR3 reads CASRLTEGIGDTQYF.

The rearrangement links TRBV15 to TRBJ2-7; the D gene TCRdb calls, TRBD1, cannot be checked with no DNA. The CDR3 covers 14 residues. CDR1 is LNHNV and CDR2 is YYDKDF in the germline V gene (reference sequence). CDR3: CATATGKVSYEQYF. Drawing the rest from reference TRBV15 and TRBJ2-7, the complete variable domain is DAMVIQNPRYQVTQFGKPVTLSCSQTLNHNVMYWYQQKSSQAPKLLFHYYDKDFNNEADTPDNFQSRRPNTSFCFLDIRSPGLGDTAMYLCATATGKVSYEQYFGPGTRLTVT.

The CDR3: CASLDPRETQYF. The chain uses TRBV7-2 and TRBJ2-5. This CDR3 region has 12 residues. Germline V gene data show CDR1 as SGHTA and CDR2 as FQGNSA. Combining the CDR3 with reference TRBV7-2 and TRBJ2-5 gives the whole variable domain GAGVSQSPSNKVTEKGKDVELRCDPISGHTALYWYRQSLGQGLEFLIYFQGNSAPDKSGLPSDRFSAERTGGSVSTLTIQRTQQEDSAVYLCASLDPRETQYFGPGTRLLVL.

V gene TRBV6-6 combines with J gene TRBJ2-7; the TCRdb D gene call, TRBD1, has no DNA to confirm it. Germline V gene data show CDR1 as MNHNY and CDR2 as SVGAGI (reference sequence). This CDR3 region has 12 residues. The CDR3 spells CASSPPSHEQYF.

V and J are TRBV29-1 and TRBJ1-1. CDR3 size: 13 residues. From germline, CDR1 is SQVTM and CDR2 ANQGSEA. CDR3 residues: CSVVGLQNTEAFF.

This rearrangement joins TRBV20-1 to TRBJ2-7; TCRdb indicates TRBD1, and absent DNA this call remains unverified. In germline, CDR1 is DFQATT, CDR2 SNEGSKA (reference sequence). The length of the CDR3 is 16 residues. The CDR3 is CSARSPLGDLSYEQYF.

V and J are TRBV6-2 or TRBV6-3 and TRBJ1-2; TCRdb's D call, TRBD1, is unchecked because there is no DNA. Per the germline V gene, CDR1 is MNHEY and CDR2 is SVGEGT. This CDR3 is 20 amino acids long. CDR3 sequence: CASSYANFGTGRRVEYGYTF.

The J gene is TRBJ1-5, the V gene TRBV28; the TCRdb D gene call, TRBD1, has no DNA to confirm it. There are 16 residues in the CDR3. Germline V gene sequence: CDR1 MDHEN, CDR2 SYDVKM. CDR3 loop: CASSSTRGRSNQPQHF.

CDR3 amino acids: CASSLEKGYEQYF. The genes are TRBV7-2 and TRBJ2-7. There are 13 residues in the CDR3. Per the germline V gene, CDR1 is SGHTA and CDR2 is FQGNSA.

This rearrangement joins TRBV20-1 to TRBJ2-5; TCRdb selects TRBD1, and the lack of DNA leaves this call unchecked. The length of the CDR3 is 15 residues. In germline, CDR1 is DFQATT, CDR2 SNEGSKA (reference sequence). CDR3 in amino acids: CTGTGQGALQETQYF.

The rearrangement uses TRBV20-1 and TRBJ1-1; no DNA is available, so the TRBD1 call from TCRdb remains unchecked. The CDR3 consists of 13 residues. Germline V lookup: CDR1 DFQATT, CDR2 SNEGSKA (reference sequence). The CDR3 spells CSASLPAGTEAFF.

J is TRBJ2-1 and V is TRBV30. The CDR3 is made up of 11 amino acids. Germline CDR1 is GTSNPN and CDR2 is SVGIG (reference sequence). CDR3 sequence: CAWSLGNEQFF.

The chain employs TRBV7-9 and TRBJ1-6. This CDR3 comprises 16 residues. Germline assignment: CDR1 SEHNR and CDR2 FQNEAQ (reference sequence). CDR3 sequence reads: CASSPTLDAYNSPLHF.

The chain is built from TRBV20-1 and TRBJ2-2; without DNA, the TCRdb call of TRBD1 cannot be checked. The germline CDR1 and CDR2 sequences are DFQATT and SNEGSKA (reference sequence). The CDR3 is 14 residues long. The CDR3 here is CSAPVGGNTGELFF.

The chain is built from TRBV7-2 and TRBJ2-7; TCRdb selects TRBD2, and the lack of DNA leaves this call unchecked. The CDR3 sequence is 16 residues long. Germline V CDR1 and CDR2: SGHTA, FQGNSA. The CDR3 sequence: CASSLVPGLAGSEQYF. The full variable domain, completed using reference TRBV7-2 and TRBJ2-7, is GAGVSQSPSNKVTEKGKDVELRCDPISGHTALYWYRQSLGQGLEFLIYFQGNSAPDKSGLPSDRFSAERTGGSVSTLTIQRTQQEDSAVYLCASSLVPGLAGSEQYFGPGTRLTVT.